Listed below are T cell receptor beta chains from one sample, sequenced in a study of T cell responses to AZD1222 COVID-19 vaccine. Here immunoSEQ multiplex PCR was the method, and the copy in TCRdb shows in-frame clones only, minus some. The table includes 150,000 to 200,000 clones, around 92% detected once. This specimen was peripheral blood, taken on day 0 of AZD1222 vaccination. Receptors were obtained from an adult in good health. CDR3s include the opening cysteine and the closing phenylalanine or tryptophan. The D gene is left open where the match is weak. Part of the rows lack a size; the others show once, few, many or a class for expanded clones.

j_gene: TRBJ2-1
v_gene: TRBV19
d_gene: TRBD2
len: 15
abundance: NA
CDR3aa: CASSGQREGRNEQFF
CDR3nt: TGTGCCAGTAGTGGTCAGCGGGAGGGCAGGAATGAGCAGTTCTTC

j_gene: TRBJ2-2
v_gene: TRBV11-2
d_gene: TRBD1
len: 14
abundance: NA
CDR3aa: CASRRTGSTGELFF
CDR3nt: TGTGCCAGCAGGCGGACAGGGAGCACCGGGGAGCTGTTTTTT

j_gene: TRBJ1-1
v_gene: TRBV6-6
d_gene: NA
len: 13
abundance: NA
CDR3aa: CASSRGGSTEAFF
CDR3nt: TGTGCCAGCAGCCGCGGCGGATCGACTGAAGCTTTCTTT

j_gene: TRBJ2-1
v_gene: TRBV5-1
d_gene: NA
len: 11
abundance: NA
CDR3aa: CASRTGGEQFF
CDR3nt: TGCGCCAGCAGAACAGGCGGTGAGCAGTTCTTC

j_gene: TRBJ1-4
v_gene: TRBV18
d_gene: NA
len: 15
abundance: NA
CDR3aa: CASSPGARANEKLFF
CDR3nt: TGTGCCAGCTCACCAGGGGCGCGGGCTAATGAAAAACTGTTTTTT

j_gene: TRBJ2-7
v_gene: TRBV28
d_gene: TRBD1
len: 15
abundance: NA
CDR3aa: CASRYTSTGGGEQYF
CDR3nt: TGTGCCAGCAGATACACCTCGACAGGGGGTGGCGAGCAGTACTTC

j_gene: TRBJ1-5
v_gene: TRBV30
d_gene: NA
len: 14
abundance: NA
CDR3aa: CAWSSRGSNQPQHF
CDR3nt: TGTGCCTGGAGTTCTAGGGGTAGCAATCAGCCCCAGCATTTT

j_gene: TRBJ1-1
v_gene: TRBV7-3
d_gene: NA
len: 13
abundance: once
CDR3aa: CASSLTRLTEAFF
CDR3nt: TGTGCCAGCAGCTTAACTAGGTTGACCGAAGCTTTCTTT

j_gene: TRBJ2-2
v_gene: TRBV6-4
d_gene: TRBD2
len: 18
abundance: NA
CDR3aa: CASSSFGTSGANTGELFF
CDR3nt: TGTGCCAGCAGCAGTTTTGGGACTAGTGGGGCGAACACCGGGGAGCTGTTTTTT

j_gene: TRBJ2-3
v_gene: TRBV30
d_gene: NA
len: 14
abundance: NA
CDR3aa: CAWSIGLSTDTQYF
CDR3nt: TGTGCCTGGAGTATCGGCTTGAGCACAGATACGCAGTATTTT

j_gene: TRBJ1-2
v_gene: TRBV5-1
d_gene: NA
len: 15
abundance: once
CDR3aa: CASSHTTQGGSGYTF
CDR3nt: TGCGCCAGCAGCCACACAACGCAGGGCGGGAGCGGCTACACCTTC